This T cell receptor beta chain derives from a study of blood T cell repertoires in COVID-19. Original processing notes: Estimation of nucleated cell counts was performed using reference gene primer amplification. TCRdb's table, derived via immunoSEQ multiplex PCR, lists solely in-frame clones and lacks some. V, J and clone size were drawn from that table, and D and trimming were deduced from the DNA. The table includes some 160,000 clones, 80% to 90% detected once. CDR1 and CDR2 (germline): MGHDK, SYGVNS. The CDR3 covers 13 residues. V was clipped by 6 bases and J by 7 bases; unmatched bases: 5. V gene TRBV25-1 combines with J gene TRBJ1-2, with TRBD1 matching 10 bases. This clonotype was obtained from a woman aged 70-85 years with COVID-19, enrolled during active disease. The material sequenced was peripheral blood. The CDR3 sequence: CASRDRGIGGYTF. The CDR3 DNA is TGTGCCAGCAGGGACAGGGGGATAGGTGGCTACACCTTC.